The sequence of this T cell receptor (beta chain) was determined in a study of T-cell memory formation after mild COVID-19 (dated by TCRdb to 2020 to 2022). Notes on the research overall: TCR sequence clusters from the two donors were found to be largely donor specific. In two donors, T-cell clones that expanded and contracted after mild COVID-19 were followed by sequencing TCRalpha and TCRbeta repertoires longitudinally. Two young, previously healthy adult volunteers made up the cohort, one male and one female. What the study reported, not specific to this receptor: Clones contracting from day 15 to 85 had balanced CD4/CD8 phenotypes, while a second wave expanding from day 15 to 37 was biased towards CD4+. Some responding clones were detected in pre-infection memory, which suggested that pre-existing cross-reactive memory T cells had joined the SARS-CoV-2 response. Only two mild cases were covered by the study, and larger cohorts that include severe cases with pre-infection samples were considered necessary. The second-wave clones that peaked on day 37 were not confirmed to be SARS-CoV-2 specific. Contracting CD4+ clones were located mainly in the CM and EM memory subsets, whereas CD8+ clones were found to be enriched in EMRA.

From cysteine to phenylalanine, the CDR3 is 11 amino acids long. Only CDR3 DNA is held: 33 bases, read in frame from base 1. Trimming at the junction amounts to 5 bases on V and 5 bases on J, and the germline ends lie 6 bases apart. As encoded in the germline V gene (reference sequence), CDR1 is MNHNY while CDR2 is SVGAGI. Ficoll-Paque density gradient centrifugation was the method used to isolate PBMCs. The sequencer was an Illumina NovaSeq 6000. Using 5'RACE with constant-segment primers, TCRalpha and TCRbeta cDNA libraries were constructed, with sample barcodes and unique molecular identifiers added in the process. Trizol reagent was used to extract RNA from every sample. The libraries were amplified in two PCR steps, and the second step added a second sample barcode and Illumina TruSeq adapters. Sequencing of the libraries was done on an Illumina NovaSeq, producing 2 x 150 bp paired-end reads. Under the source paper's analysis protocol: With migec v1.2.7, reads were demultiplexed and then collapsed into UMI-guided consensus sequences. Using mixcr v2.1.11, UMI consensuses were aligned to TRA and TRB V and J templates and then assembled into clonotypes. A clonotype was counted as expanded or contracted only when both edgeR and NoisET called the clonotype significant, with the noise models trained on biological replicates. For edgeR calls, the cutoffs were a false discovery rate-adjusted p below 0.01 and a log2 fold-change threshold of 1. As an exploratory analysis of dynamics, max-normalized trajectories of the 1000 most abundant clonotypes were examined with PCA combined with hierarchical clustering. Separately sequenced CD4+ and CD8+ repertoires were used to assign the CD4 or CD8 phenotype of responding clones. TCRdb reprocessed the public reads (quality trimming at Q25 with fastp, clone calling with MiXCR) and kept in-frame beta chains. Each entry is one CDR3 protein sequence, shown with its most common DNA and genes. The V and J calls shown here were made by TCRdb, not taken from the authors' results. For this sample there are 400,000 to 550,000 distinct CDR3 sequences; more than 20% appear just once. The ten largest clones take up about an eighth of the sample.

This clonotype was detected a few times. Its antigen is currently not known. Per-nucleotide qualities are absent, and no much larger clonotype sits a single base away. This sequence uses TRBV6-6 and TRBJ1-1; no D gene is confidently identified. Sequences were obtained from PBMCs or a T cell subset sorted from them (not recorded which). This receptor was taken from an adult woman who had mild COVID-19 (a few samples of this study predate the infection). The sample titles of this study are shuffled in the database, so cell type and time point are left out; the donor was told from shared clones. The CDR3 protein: CASSHQTEAFF. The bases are TGTGCCAGCAGTCACCAAACTGAAGCTTTCTTT.